Listed below are T cell receptor beta chains from one sample, sequenced in a study of cytomegalovirus exposure and HLA in healthy donors. Measured with immunoSEQ multiplex PCR; TCRdb has only the in-frame clones, and not every one. The sample gives some 170,000 clones, roughly 80% of which show up once; over 1% is in the top ten. Sequenced material: PBMCs. These receptors were collected from a woman aged 50 to 60 in good health and CMV-seronegative. Each CDR3 is given with its conserved first and last residue. Each record gives: D gene, V gene, J gene, clone size, CDR3 DNA, CDR3 protein. D genes are given only for firm matches. Some rows have no size entry. The others give once, few or many, or a class for an expanded clone.

.	TRBV6-4	TRBJ1-6	few	TGTGCCAGCGATCAAGGGGTCCATCTCTCCTATAATTCACCCCTCCACTTT	CASDQGVHLSYNSPLHF
TRBD2	TRBV7-2	TRBJ2-5	.	TGTGCCAGCAGCTTAGCGCGGGGGGCTGCAACTCAAGAGACCCAGTACTTC	CASSLARGAATQETQYF
TRBD1	TRBV29-1	TRBJ2-7	.	TGCAGCGTTTTGTGGGACAGAACCTACGAGCAGTACTTC	CSVLWDRTYEQYF
TRBD2	TRBV18	TRBJ2-7	.	TGTGCCAGCTCACCGGGGGGGGGAAACTACGAGCAGTACTTC	CASSPGGGNYEQYF
TRBD1	TRBV7-2	TRBJ1-2	.	TGTGCCAGCAGCTTCTACAGGGGCTATGGCTACACCTTC	CASSFYRGYGYTF
TRBD1	TRBV18	TRBJ1-4	.	TGTGCCAGCTCACCGCCCATCGGAACAGGGGCGGGTGAAAAACTGTTTTTT	CASSPPIGTGAGEKLFF
TRBD1	TRBV27	TRBJ2-7	.	TGTGCCAGCAGCGGGACAGGAAACTACGAGCAGTACTTC	CASSGTGNYEQYF
.	TRBV7-8	TRBJ2-7	.	TGTGCCAGCAGCTTAATCTCAGCGGGCGAGCAGTACTTC	CASSLISAGEQYF
.	TRBV7-9	TRBJ1-1	few	TGTGCCAGCGGACGTGGGGGGGAACACCCTGAAGCTTTCTTT	CASGRGGEHPEAFF
TRBD1	TRBV10-1	TRBJ2-1	few	TGCGCCAGCAGTGGGTTGGACAGGGATGAGCAGTTCTTC	CASSGLDRDEQFF
.	TRBV14	TRBJ2-7	.	TGTGCCAGCAACCCTACAGGGAGTCCCTACGAGCAGTACTTC	CASNPTGSPYEQYF
.	TRBV25-1	TRBJ2-7	.	TGTGCCAGCAAGGGGGTATCCTACGAGCAGTACTTC	CASKGVSYEQYF
.	TRBV10-3	TRBJ1-4	few	TGTGCCATCAGTGACAGTGCAACTAATGAAAAACTGTTTTTT	CAISDSATNEKLFF
TRBD1	TRBV7-3	TRBJ1-1	few	TGTGCCAGCAGCTTAAGGGTGGACAGGGCGAACACTGAAGCTTTCTTT	CASSLRVDRANTEAFF
.	TRBV7-3	TRBJ1-1	.	TGTGCCAGCAGCCTACAGACGAACACTGAAGCTTTCTTT	CASSLQTNTEAFF
TRBD2	TRBV30	TRBJ2-7	.	TGTGCCTGGACCCGCCCGGGGGTAAGGACGGGAGGCGAGCAGTACTTC	CAWTRPGVRTGGEQYF
TRBD2	TRBV7-2	TRBJ2-3	.	TGTGCCAGCAGCTTTCTAGGACTAGCTATCCCAGATACGCAGTATTTT	CASSFLGLAIPDTQYF
.	TRBV28	TRBJ2-1	.	TGTGCCAGCAGTTTTGCGAGCTCCTACAATGAGCAGTTCTTC	CASSFASSYNEQFF
TRBD1	TRBV27	TRBJ2-7	.	TGTGCCAGCACCTTTTCGGGGACAGGGGACTACGAGCAGTACTTC	CASTFSGTGDYEQYF
TRBD1	TRBV5-1	TRBJ1-4	.	TGCGCCAGCAGCCGAATACCGGGACAGTCTAATGAAAAACTGTTTTTT	CASSRIPGQSNEKLFF
TRBD2	TRBV5-6	TRBJ2-3	.	TGTGCCAGCAGCCGGACTAGTGATACGCAGTATTTT	CASSRTSDTQYF
.	TRBV5-4	TRBJ1-1	.	TGTGCCAGCAGCGCTTTCGTCTCGGACACTGAAGCTTTCTTT	CASSAFVSDTEAFF
.	TRBV4-3	TRBJ1-1	.	TGCGCCAGCAGCCAAGCTCGGGAGAACACTGAAGCTTTCTTT	CASSQARENTEAFF
.	TRBV27	TRBJ1-2	.	TGTGCCAGCAGTTCCAGCCGGGGAGGTTATGGCTACACCTTC	CASSSSRGGYGYTF
.	TRBV7-9	TRBJ1-1	.	TGTGCCAGCAGCTTAGCTTCCGGGGAGTACACTGAAGCTTTCTTT	CASSLASGEYTEAFF
TRBD1	TRBV9	TRBJ2-2	.	TGTGCCAGCAGCCCCCATCTTCCGGGACAGGGGCCCGGGGAGCTGTTTTTT	CASSPHLPGQGPGELFF
.	TRBV9	TRBJ2-7	.	TGTGCCAGCAGCGTAGACCAAAGCGGCGTCTACGAGCAGTACTTC	CASSVDQSGVYEQYF
TRBD1	TRBV30	TRBJ1-3	.	TGTGCCTGGAGACCAGGGGGTGGAAACACCATATATTTT	CAWRPGGGNTIYF
.	TRBV14	TRBJ2-5	.	TGTGCCAGCAGCCCCAGGGAAGGGTATCCGGAGGAGACCCAGTACTTC	CASSPREGYPEETQYF
.	TRBV19	TRBJ2-7	.	TGTGCCAGTAGTCCCCGACAGGCAAGCTACGAGCAGTACTTC	CASSPRQASYEQYF
.	TRBV5-1	TRBJ2-1	once	TGCGCCAGCAGTCTATTGGGAGGACCTAGCTCCTACAATGAGCAGTTCTTC	CASSLLGGPSSYNEQFF
.	TRBV5-4	TRBJ1-2	.	TGTGCCAGCAGCTTATGGGCAGTTAACTATGGCTACACCTTC	CASSLWAVNYGYTF
TRBD2	TRBV7-9	TRBJ2-7	.	TGTGCCAGCAGATATACAGGGACTAGCGAGGAGTACTTC	CASRYTGTSEEYF
.	TRBV5-1	TRBJ2-3	few	TGCGCCAGCAGCTTATTAGCTCGGAGGGCACTAGCTCCCACAGATACGCAGTATTTT	CASSLLARRALAPTDTQYF
.	TRBV28	TRBJ2-7	.	TGTGCCAGCAGTACGGTTATTTGGGCCCCACAGGTCACCTACGAGCAGTACTTC	CASSTVIWAPQVTYEQYF
.	TRBV5-1	TRBJ1-2	.	TGCGCCAGCAGCCCGACGGGGGAGTTAAACTATGGCTACACCTTC	CASSPTGELNYGYTF
.	TRBV5-1	TRBJ1-4	.	TGCGCCAGCAGCTTGGGAGGGACTAATGAAAAACTGTTTTTT	CASSLGGTNEKLFF
.	TRBV7-6	TRBJ1-1	.	TGTGCCAGCAGCTTAGCCGGTTCCCTAATGAACACTGAAGCTTTCTTT	CASSLAGSLMNTEAFF
.	TRBV6-4	TRBJ2-1	.	TGTGCCAGCAGGGACCTTAGCGGACCCAACAATGAGCAGTTCTTC	CASRDLSGPNNEQFF
TRBD1	TRBV15	TRBJ2-7	.	TGTGCCACCAGCCGGGACAGGGGAACCTACGAGCAGTACTTC	CATSRDRGTYEQYF
TRBD1	TRBV18	TRBJ2-6	.	TGTGCCAGCTCACCGACCGGGACAGCTATCTCTGGGGCCAACGTCCTGACTTTC	CASSPTGTAISGANVLTF
.	TRBV18	TRBJ2-7	.	TGTGCCAGCTCACCGCCCTGGGTGGGGGAGGACGAGCAGTACTTC	CASSPPWVGEDEQYF
TRBD1	TRBV7-9	TRBJ1-1	.	TGTGCCAGCAGCCCACCCGGGACAGGGATCACTGAAGCTTTCTTT	CASSPPGTGITEAFF
.	TRBV7-2	TRBJ2-1	.	TGTGCCAGCAGCTTAGCCGCGAGAGGATACAATGAGCAGTTCTTC	CASSLAARGYNEQFF
.	TRBV7-3	TRBJ2-1	once	TGTGCCAGCAGCTACTACGGAGGGCAGGGGGGTTACAATGAGCAGTTCTTC	CASSYYGGQGGYNEQFF
TRBD1	TRBV15	TRBJ1-2	.	TGTGCCACCAGCAGTTCGGGACAGACTCATTATGGCTACACCTTC	CATSSSGQTHYGYTF
TRBD2	TRBV4-3	TRBJ2-7	.	TGCGCCAGCAGCCAAACCTCGACTAGCGGGGACTCCTACGAGCAGTACTTC	CASSQTSTSGDSYEQYF
TRBD1	TRBV28	TRBJ2-7	.	TGTGCCAGCAGTTTTGAGACAGGGCTTTCAACTGGCTACGAGCAGTACTTC	CASSFETGLSTGYEQYF
.	TRBV6-5	TRBJ1-2	.	TGTGCCAGCAGTTACGCCGACAGAAACTATGGCTACACCTTC	CASSYADRNYGYTF
.	TRBV5-1	TRBJ2-5	.	TGCGCCAGCACCCCAGGAGGGGGGGACCAAGAGACCCAGTACTTC	CASTPGGGDQETQYF
TRBD1	TRBV4-3	TRBJ1-6	.	TGCGCCAGCAGCCAAGGGACAGGGTCCTATAATTCACCCCTCCACTTT	CASSQGTGSYNSPLHF
TRBD2	TRBV5-8	TRBJ2-7	.	TGTGCCAGCAGCTTTGAGGGGACTAGCGGGAGGCTAGAGCAGTACTTC	CASSFEGTSGRLEQYF
.	TRBV28	TRBJ1-3	.	TGTGCCAGCAGTAGCCTGACGGGACACTTAGGAAACACCATATATTTT	CASSSLTGHLGNTIYF
.	TRBV18	TRBJ2-5	.	TGTGCCAGCTTAATGGAGGAGACCCAGTACTTC	CASLMEETQYF
.	TRBV5-6	TRBJ2-7	few	TGTGCCAGCAGTTTCCGGGTGGCTAACCTCTACGAGCAGTACTTC	CASSFRVANLYEQYF
TRBD1	TRBV12-5	TRBJ1-1	.	TGTGCTAGTGGTTGGGGACAGCTGAACACTGAAGCTTTCTTT	CASGWGQLNTEAFF
.	TRBV27	TRBJ1-2	.	TGTGCCAGCAGTTTTCGACAGACCCAATATGGCTACACCTTC	CASSFRQTQYGYTF